This TCR beta chain was obtained from a study of beta chain features in type 1 diabetes. Study-level background: Sorted cells numbering 107,917,701 were examined across all samples.

Isolated RNA was reverse transcribed in full, so expressed TCRB transcripts were sequenced. The protocol was immunoSEQ multiplex PCR, while the TCRdb copy is restricted to in-frame clones and leaves out a portion. The table records about 160,000 clones, about 10% of them present only once. Naive, central memory, regulatory and stem cell-like memory cells within the CD4+ compartment were sorted using CD45RO/CCR7/CD25/CD127/CD95/CD27. Purity (above 95%) was reached by all sorted populations. V was clipped by 2 bases and J by 4 bases, with 12 bases between them. CDR1 is SGHRS and CDR2 is YFSETQ in the germline V gene. The CDR3 runs 14 residues. Study-wide points: TCRB rearrangement may or may not be influenced by HLA type; here this remained unresolved. Significant though moderate, a shortening of TCRB CDR3s appeared in all four CD4+ subsets of Type 1 diabetes patients.

This clone appeared a few times. Its antigen is unknown. Sequenced: central memory CD4+ T cells from blood. The source is a woman aged 25 to 39 with type 1 diabetes. V usage is TRBV5-1 and J usage is TRBJ2-5, with a possible D match to TRBD2 (6 bases). CDR3 amino acids: CASSFSRDSETQYF. The CDR3 bases are TGCGCCAGCAGCTTCAGTCGGGACTCAGAGACCCAGTACTTC.